These 9 T cell receptor beta chains originate from one sample sequenced in a study of T-cell memory formation after mild COVID-19. TCRdb analysed the 5' RACE reads with MiXCR anew, one entry per CDR3 protein. The sample lists approximately 210,000 distinct CDR3 sequences; around 16% were seen once. Sequenced sample: PBMCs or a T cell subset sorted from them (not recorded which). The source is an adult woman who had mild COVID-19 (a few samples of this study predate the infection). Cell type and time point are not known.

This clonotype came up a few times. The chain is built from TRBV7-7 and TRBJ2-7, with D tentatively TRBD2 (5 bases). The germline CDR1 and CDR2 sequences are SSHAT and FNYEAQ (reference sequence). V lost 2 bases, J lost 6 bases, and 17 bases lay in between. There are 15 residues in the CDR3. CDR3 region: CASSLPRTEACEQYF. The CDR3 DNA sequence: TGTGCCAGCAGCTTACCTAGGACGGAGGCCTGCGAGCAGTACTTC.

This clonotype was counted between two and nine times. The gene calls are TRBV2 and TRBJ1-2, with 7 bases that match TRBD1. The CDR3 covers 13 residues. Trimming at V came to 6 bases and at J to 4 bases, leaving 5 bases not matched to a gene. Germline assignment: CDR1 SNHLY and CDR2 FYNNEI. The CDR3: CASRGQLIYGYTF. Here the CDR3 DNA reads TGTGCCAGCAGGGGACAGCTGATCTATGGCTACACCTTC. Variable domain in full (rest from reference TRBV2 and TRBJ1-2): EPEVTQTPSHQVTQMGQEVILRCVPISNHLYFYWYRQILGQKVEFLVSFYNNEISEKSEIFDDQFSVERPDGSNFTLKIRSTKLEDSAMYFCASRGQLIYGYTFGSGTRLTVV.

The rearrangement links TRBV2 to TRBJ2-3; D not certain. The CDR3 has 13 residues. Germline CDR1 is SNHLY and CDR2 is FYNNEI. The V gene lost 6 bases and the J gene lost 6 bases, with 13 bases spanning the gap. This CDR3 reads CASRETVRDTQYF. CDR3 DNA sequence: TGTGCCAGCAGGGAGACGGTACGGGATACGCAGTATTTT. Based on the CDR3 plus reference TRBV2 and TRBJ2-3, the full variable domain is EPEVTQTPSHQVTQMGQEVILRCVPISNHLYFYWYRQILGQKVEFLVSFYNNEISEKSEIFDDQFSVERPDGSNFTLKIRSTKLEDSAMYFCASRETVRDTQYFGPGTRLTVL.

The chain links TRBV6-5 to TRBJ2-7; 7 nucleotides line up with TRBD1. From germline, CDR1 is MNHEY and CDR2 SVGAGI. The CDR3 is made up of 14 amino acids. Germline trimming cut 4 bases from V and 0 bases from J; bases unmatched to any gene: 3. The CDR3, as DNA: TGTGCCAGCAGTTCTGCAGGGGGCTCCTACGAGCAGTACTTC. This codes for CASSSAGGSYEQYF.

This clonotype was counted between two and nine times. This chain connects TRBV6-1 to TRBJ2-1; TRBD1 might be the D (6 bases). The CDR3 is 14 amino acids. Trimming removed 4 bases from V and 6 bases from J, with 13 bases in between. CDR1 and CDR2 from the germline V gene are MNHNS and SASEGT. Written as DNA, the CDR3 is TGTGCCAGCAGTGGTTTAGGACAGTTCAATGAGCAGTTCTTC. It encodes CASSGLGQFNEQFF.

This clonotype has just a few counts. The chain combines TRBV3-1 with TRBJ2-5; 9 bases fit TRBD1. After removal of 4 bases from V and 4 bases from J, the junction contained 4 bases not matched to a gene. The germline gives CDR1 LGHDT, CDR2 YNNKEL (reference sequence). CDR3 length: 14 residues. CDR3 residues: CASSPGTGPETQYF. The CDR3 region has the DNA TGTGCCAGCAGCCCAGGGACAGGGCCAGAGACCCAGTACTTC.

This clonotype was counted only a few times. This chain joins TRBV19 and TRBJ2-1, with 12 bases aligning to TRBD2. The CDR3 extends over 15 amino acids. Germline CDR1 and CDR2: LNHDA and SQIVND (reference sequence). With 3 bases clipped from V and 10 bases from J, the junction kept 7 bases outside the gene matches. CDR3 in amino acids: CASSMLAGGGKEQFF. The CDR3 region has the DNA TGTGCCAGTAGTATGCTAGCGGGAGGGGGCAAGGAGCAGTTCTTC.

This clonotype has a handful of counts. The gene calls are TRBV4-2 and TRBJ1-5; D ambiguous. CDR1 LGHNA and CDR2 YNFKEQ come from the germline V gene. V lost 4 bases and J 7 bases, leaving 14 bases between the germline ends. The CDR3 is 14 residues long. The CDR3 DNA follows: TGTGCCAGCAGCCCCCGTTCTGGCGGCCAGCCCCAGCATTTT. Residues: CASSPRSGGQPQHF.

The chain recombines TRBV7-9 with TRBJ2-7; 9 nucleotides align to TRBD1. The V and J ends lost 7 bases and 3 bases, in that order; junction bases with no gene match: 7. The CDR3 is made up of 14 amino acids. Germline assignment: CDR1 SEHNR and CDR2 FQNEAQ (reference sequence). The CDR3 is CASTSGTGNYEQYF. The DNA of the CDR3 is TGTGCCAGCACCTCCGGGACAGGGAACTACGAGCAGTACTTC. The full variable domain, its missing parts supplied by reference TRBV7-9 and TRBJ2-7, is DTGVSQNPRHKITKRGQNVTFRCDPISEHNRLYWYRQTLGQGPEFLTYFQNEAQLEKSRLLSDRFSAERPKGSFSTLEIQRTEQGDSAMYLCASTSGTGNYEQYFGPGTRLTVT.